This passage covers 23 T cell receptor beta chains from one sample sequenced in a study of T-cell memory formation after mild COVID-19. TCRdb itself ran the 5' RACE reads through MiXCR, one entry per CDR3 protein. The sample comprises 90,000 to 120,000 distinct CDR3 sequences, roughly a sixth of which are singletons, and over 4.5% rests with the top ten. The sample consisted of PBMCs or a T cell subset sorted from them (not recorded which). These receptor sequences come from a man aged 18 to 30 who had mild COVID-19 (a few samples of this study predate the infection). Cell type and time point are not known.

This clonotype was counted between two and nine times. The chain recombines TRBV6-5 with TRBJ1-2; D not resolved. V gave up 0 bases and J gave up 7 bases, with 12 bases separating them. This CDR3 is built from 14 residues. The V gene's germline CDR1 is MNHEY and CDR2 SVGAGI. CDR3 loop: CASSYSNVLGGYTF. DNA for the CDR3: TGTGCCAGCAGTTACTCGAACGTTCTGGGTGGCTACACCTTC.

The rearrangement uses TRBV6-6 and TRBJ2-3; D might be TRBD1 (5 bases). The CDR3 has 13 residues. V was cut by 6 bases and J by 9 bases, with 16 bases left in between. Germline V gene data show CDR1 as MNHNY and CDR2 as SVGAGI (reference sequence). CDR3 sequence (DNA): TGTGCCAGCAGCTCAGCGAGGACATCGACGCAGTATTTT. Translation: CASSSARTSTQYF.

There are many counts of this clonotype. The chain uses TRBV6-2 or TRBV6-3 and TRBJ2-1, with a tentative D call TRBD1 (5 bases). In germline, CDR1 is MNHEY, CDR2 SVGEGT. V shed 2 bases and J shed 5 bases, with 7 bases lying between them. This CDR3 is 13 amino acids long. The CDR3 loop is CASSYGAHNEQFF. CDR3 bases: TGTGCCAGCAGTTACGGGGCTCACAATGAGCAGTTCTTC.

This clonotype was seen ten or more times. The J gene is TRBJ2-7, the V gene TRBV12-3 or TRBV12-4; no clear D gene. This CDR3 spans 15 amino acids. Trimming pared 3 bases from V and 3 bases from J, leaving 15 bases between. CDR3 in amino acids: CASSFGSLAYYEQYV. DNA of the CDR3: TGTGCCAGCAGTTTCGGCAGTTTGGCCTACTACGAGCAGTACGTC.

The rearrangement links TRBV5-1 to TRBJ2-1; 11 bases match TRBD2. The J segment lost 4 bases and the V segment lost 4 bases, leaving 7 bases of the junction unmatched. Germline V gene lookup returns CDR1 SGHRS and CDR2 YFSETQ. The CDR3 extends over 16 amino acids. CDR3 DNA sequence: TGCGCCAGCAGCCACCCCCGACTAGCGGGGTACAATGAGCAGTTCTTC. Its protein product is CASSHPRLAGYNEQFF. The variable domain in full, with the rest retrieved from reference TRBV5-1 and TRBJ2-1, is KAGVTQTPRYLIKTRGQQVTLSCSPISGHRSVSWYQQTPGQGLQFLFEYFSETQRNKGNFPGRFSGRQFSNSRSEMNVSTLELGDSALYLCASSHPRLAGYNEQFFGPGTRLTVL.

A remark on this clonotype: Since the CDR3 does not end with the conserved phenylalanine or tryptophan, this likely comes from a read error. The chain uses TRBV6-5 and TRBJ2-1; unclear D gene. Germline CDR1 is MNHEY and CDR2 is SVGAGI. Trimming removed 5 bases from V and 7 bases from J, with 6 bases in between. The CDR3 loop spans 11 amino acids. The CDR3 nucleotides read TGTGCCAGCAGTACCACTAATGAGCAGTTCGTC. It translates to CASSTTNEQFV.

This chain links TRBV2 with TRBJ1-2; D is perhaps TRBD1 (5 bases). The CDR3 spans 13 residues. Trimming pared 4 bases from V and 4 bases from J, leaving 10 bases between. Germline CDR1 is SNHLY and CDR2 is FYNNEI. CDR3 coding DNA: TGTGCCAGCAGTGTTCAGGGAGCCTATGGCTACACCTTC. Translated: CASSVQGAYGYTF.

In this sample, this clonotype turned up many times. V and J are TRBV5-1 and TRBJ2-1; D gene unclear. V was pared by 2 bases and J by 0 bases, with 6 bases between. The CDR3 sequence is 14 residues long. Germline V gives CDR1 SGHRS, CDR2 YFSETQ. CDR3 DNA sequence: TGCGCCAGCAGCTTATCGGGCTCCTACAATGAGCAGTTCTTC. It yields the protein CASSLSGSYNEQFF.

The rearrangement links TRBV12-3 or TRBV12-4 to TRBJ2-5; D remains unclear. The CDR3 spans 14 residues. V gave up 5 bases and J gave up 2 bases, with 12 bases separating them. CDR3 region: CASSPPSRQETQYF. CDR3 DNA sequence: TGTGCCAGCAGTCCCCCGAGCAGGCAAGAGACCCAGTACTTC.

This clonotype showed up just a few times. J is TRBJ2-3 and V is TRBV4-1; TRBD2 agrees at 8 bases. The CDR3 contains 15 residues. Germline trimming cut 1 base from V and 14 bases from J; bases unmatched to any gene: 14. From germline, CDR1 is MGHRA and CDR2 YSYEKL. DNA for the CDR3: TGCGCCAGCAGCCAAGTCCGCGTGCCGGGGGGGCCGGGGTATTTT. As protein: CASSQVRVPGGPGYF.

Concerning this clonotype itself: Germline is not matched at one junction end, which may reflect a read error. V usage is TRBV5-5 and J usage is TRBJ2-2, with 8 bases that match TRBD1. Germline CDR1 is SGHKS and CDR2 is YYEKEE (reference sequence). The CDR3 length is 15 residues. The CDR3: CASSLGLTGVGELIF. DNA for the CDR3: TGTGCCAGCAGCTTGGGTCTGACAGGGGTCGGGGAGCTGATTTTT.

This clonotype was seen just once. The rearrangement links TRBV4-3 to TRBJ2-2; 10 bases line up with TRBD1. Germline CDR1 and CDR2: LGHNA and YSLEER. This CDR3 region has 16 residues. The J segment lost 6 bases and the V segment lost 4 bases, leaving 8 bases of the junction unmatched. The CDR3 loop is CASSLRTGGGPGELFF. DNA for the CDR3: TGCGCCAGCAGCCTCAGGACAGGGGGGGGACCCGGGGAGCTGTTTTTT.

This rearrangement joins TRBV9 to TRBJ2-4, with TRBD2 as a possible D gene (6 bases). The V gene's germline CDR1 is SGDLS and CDR2 YYNGEE. This CDR3 contains 15 residues. V lost 3 bases, J lost 7 bases, and 17 bases lay in between. The CDR3: CASSGQWGGGNIQYF. CDR3 DNA sequence: TGTGCCAGCAGCGGACAGTGGGGAGGTGGGAACATTCAGTACTTC.

This chain connects TRBV5-1 to TRBJ1-1, with D perhaps TRBD1 (6 bases). Per the germline V gene, CDR1 is SGHRS and CDR2 is YFSETQ. The CDR3 contains 14 residues. Trimming took off 5 bases at V and 1 base at J, with 12 bases between the two ends. In DNA, the CDR3 is TGCGCCAGCAGACTGCGGGACACGAACACTGAAGCTTTCTTT. This codes for CASRLRDTNTEAFF.

This chain joins TRBV24-1 and TRBJ2-1; D is perhaps TRBD1 (6 bases). Trimming removed 10 bases from V and 3 bases from J, with 9 bases in between. CDR3 length: 12 amino acids. In germline, CDR1 is KGHDR, CDR2 SFDVKD. CDR3 nucleotide sequence: TGTGCCACTCAGACAGGCTACAATGAGCAGTTCTTC. It codes for CATQTGYNEQFF.

This clonotype was seen a single time. The chain uses TRBV29-1 and TRBJ1-2; possibly TRBD1 for D (6 bases). This CDR3 has 13 residues. Germline CDR1 reads SQVTM; CDR2 reads ANQGSEA. The ends were cut back, 0 bases at V and 8 bases at J, with 13 bases in the middle. CDR3 DNA: TGCAGCGTTGAAGATCTGACCAGGGGCGGCTACACCTTC. This sequence encodes CSVEDLTRGGYTF. The full variable domain, in which reference TRBV29-1 and TRBJ1-2 provide the parts outside the CDR3, is SAVISQKPSRDICQRGTSLTIQCQVDSQVTMMFWYRQQPGQSLTLIATANQGSEATYESGFVIDKFPISRPNLTFSTLTVSNMSPEDSSIYLCSVEDLTRGGYTFGSGTRLTVV.

In its sample, this clonotype was seen once. The rearrangement joins TRBV29-1 to TRBJ1-1; TRBD1 is a possible D gene (5 bases). Trimming removed 4 bases at V and 4 bases at J, with 13 bases between. CDR1 is SQVTM and CDR2 is ANQGSEA in the germline V gene. CDR3 length: 13 residues. CDR3 sequence: CSVVGGMGTEAFF. Written as DNA, the CDR3 is TGCAGCGTTGTTGGGGGGATGGGCACTGAAGCTTTCTTT.

The V and J genes are TRBV10-3 and TRBJ2-2, with a possible D match to TRBD1 (5 bases). Germline V gives CDR1 ENHRY, CDR2 SYGVKD. V gave up 4 bases and J gave up 3 bases, with 15 bases separating them. The CDR3 totals 16 residues. CDR3 sequence: CAISGRAGSDTGELFF. CDR3 in DNA: TGTGCCATCAGTGGTCGGGCAGGGTCAGACACCGGGGAGCTGTTTTTT.

The CDR3 nucleotides read TGTGCCAGCAGCTTAGTTAGCGGGGGGGCCGCTGAGCAGTTCTTC. Its translation is CASSLVSGGAAEQFF. This chain links TRBV7-2 with TRBJ2-1, with 11 bases fitting TRBD2. Germline CDR1 is SGHTA and CDR2 is FQGNSA. Trimming cost V 1 base and J 9 bases; bases outside gene matches: 5. This CDR3 is 15 amino acids long.

This chain joins TRBV7-8 and TRBJ2-5; D is uncertain. V gave up 8 bases and J gave up 5 bases, with 12 bases separating them. Germline CDR1 reads SGHVS; CDR2 reads FQNEAQ. This CDR3 is built from 12 residues. The CDR3, as DNA: TGTGCCAGCTCCCTTAATGGGGAGACCCAGTACTTC. This sequence encodes CASSLNGETQYF.

This clonotype was picked up a small number of times. The gene calls are TRBV7-2 and TRBJ2-2; D unclear. Per the germline V gene, CDR1 is SGHTA and CDR2 is FQGNSA. The ends were cut back, 8 bases at V and 6 bases at J, with 10 bases in the middle. The CDR3 spans 12 residues. The CDR3 here is CASGRPAGELFF. CDR3 in DNA: TGTGCCAGCGGGCGGCCCGCCGGGGAGCTGTTTTTT.

This clonotype was seen a few times. The CDR3 region is CASTRLGGSYNEQFF. The CDR3 DNA follows: TGTGCCAGCACCAGACTGGGGGGTTCCTACAATGAGCAGTTCTTC. This chain links TRBV6-1 with TRBJ2-1, with D maybe TRBD2 (6 bases). The V end was cut by 7 bases, the J end by 1 base, with 14 bases between. The CDR3 contains 15 residues. Germline V gives CDR1 MNHNS, CDR2 SASEGT.

V usage is TRBV6-2 or TRBV6-3 and J usage is TRBJ2-7; TRBD2 might be the D (6 bases). This CDR3 spans 14 amino acids. Germline V lookup: CDR1 MNHEY, CDR2 SVGEGT. V was shortened by 0 bases and J by 5 bases, with 11 bases between the two germline ends. CDR3 DNA sequence: TGTGCCAGCAGTTACTCTGGCGGGGCCAACGAGCAGTACGTC. Translation: CASSYSGGANEQYV.